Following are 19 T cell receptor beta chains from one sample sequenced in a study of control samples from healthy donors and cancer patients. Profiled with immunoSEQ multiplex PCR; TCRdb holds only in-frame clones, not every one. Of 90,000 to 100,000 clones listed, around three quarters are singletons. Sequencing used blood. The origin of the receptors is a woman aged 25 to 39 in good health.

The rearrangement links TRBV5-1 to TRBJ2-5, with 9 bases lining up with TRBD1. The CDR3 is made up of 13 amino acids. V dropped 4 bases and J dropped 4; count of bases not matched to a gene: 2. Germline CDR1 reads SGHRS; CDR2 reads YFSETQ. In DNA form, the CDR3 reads TGCGCCAGCAGCGTGGACAGGGGAGAGACCCAGTACTTC. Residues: CASSVDRGETQYF.

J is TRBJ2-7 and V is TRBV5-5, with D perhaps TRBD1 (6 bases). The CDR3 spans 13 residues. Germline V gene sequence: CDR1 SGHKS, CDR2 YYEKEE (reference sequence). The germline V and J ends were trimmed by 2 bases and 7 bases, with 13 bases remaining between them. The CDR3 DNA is TGTGCCAGCAGCTTTCCAGGGGCGGGTGAGCAGTACTTC. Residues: CASSFPGAGEQYF.

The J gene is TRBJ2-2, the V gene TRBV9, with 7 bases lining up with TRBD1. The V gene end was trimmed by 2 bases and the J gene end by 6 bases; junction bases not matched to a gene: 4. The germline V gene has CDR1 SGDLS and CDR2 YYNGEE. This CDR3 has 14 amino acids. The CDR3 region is CASSVYDRAGELFF. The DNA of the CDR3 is TGTGCCAGCAGCGTGTACGACAGGGCCGGGGAGCTGTTTTTT.

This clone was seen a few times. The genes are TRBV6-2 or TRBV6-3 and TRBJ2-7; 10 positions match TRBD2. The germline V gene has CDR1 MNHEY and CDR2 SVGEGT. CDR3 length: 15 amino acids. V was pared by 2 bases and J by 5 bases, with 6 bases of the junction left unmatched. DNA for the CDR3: TGTGCCAGCAGTTACCGGGCTAGCGGGGGCCACGAGCAGTACTTC. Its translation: CASSYRASGGHEQYF.

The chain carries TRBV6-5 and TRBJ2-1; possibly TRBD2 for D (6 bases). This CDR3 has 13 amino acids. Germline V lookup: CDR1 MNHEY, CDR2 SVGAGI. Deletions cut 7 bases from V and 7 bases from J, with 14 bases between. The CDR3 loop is CASTTTGRNEQFF. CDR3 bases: TGTGCCAGCACTACGACGGGGAGGAATGAGCAGTTCTTC.

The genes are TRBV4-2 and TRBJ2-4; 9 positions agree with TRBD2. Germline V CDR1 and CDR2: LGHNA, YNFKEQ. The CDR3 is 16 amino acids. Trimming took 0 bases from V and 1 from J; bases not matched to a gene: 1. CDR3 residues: CASSQDLAGAKNIQYF. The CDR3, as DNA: TGTGCCAGCAGCCAAGATCTAGCGGGGGCCAAAAACATTCAGTACTTC.

DNA of the CDR3: TGTGCCAGTACGGACCCGACCAGGGGTCTCTTCTCTGGCTACACCTTC. It is translated as CASTDPTRGLFSGYTF. The chain couples TRBV19 to TRBJ1-2, with D perhaps TRBD1 (6 bases). CDR1 is LNHDA and CDR2 is SQIVND in the germline V gene (reference sequence). Trimming pared 7 bases from V and 7 bases from J, leaving 25 bases between. The CDR3 has 16 residues.

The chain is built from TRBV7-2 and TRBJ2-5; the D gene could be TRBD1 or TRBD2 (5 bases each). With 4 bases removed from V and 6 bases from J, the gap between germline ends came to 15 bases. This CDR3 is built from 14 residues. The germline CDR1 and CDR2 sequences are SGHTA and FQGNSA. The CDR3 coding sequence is TGTGCCAGCAGCTGGGCCGGGACGGCAAAGACCCAGTACTTC. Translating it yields CASSWAGTAKTQYF. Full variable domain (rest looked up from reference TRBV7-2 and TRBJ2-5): GAGVSQSPSNKVTEKGKDVELRCDPISGHTALYWYRQSLGQGLEFLIYFQGNSAPDKSGLPSDRFSAERTGGSVSTLTIQRTQQEDSAVYLCASSWAGTAKTQYFGPGTRLLVL.

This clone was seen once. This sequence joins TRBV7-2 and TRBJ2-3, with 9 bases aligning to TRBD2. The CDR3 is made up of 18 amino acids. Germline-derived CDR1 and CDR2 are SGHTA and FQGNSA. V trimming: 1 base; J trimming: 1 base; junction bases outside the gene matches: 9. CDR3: CASSLVAGGLGGTDTQYF. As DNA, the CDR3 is TGTGCCAGCAGCTTAGTCGCGGGGGGGCTAGGGGGCACAGATACGCAGTATTTT. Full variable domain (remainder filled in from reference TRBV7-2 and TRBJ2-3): GAGVSQSPSNKVTEKGKDVELRCDPISGHTALYWYRQSLGQGLEFLIYFQGNSAPDKSGLPSDRFSAERTGGSVSTLTIQRTQQEDSAVYLCASSLVAGGLGGTDTQYFGPGTRLTVL.

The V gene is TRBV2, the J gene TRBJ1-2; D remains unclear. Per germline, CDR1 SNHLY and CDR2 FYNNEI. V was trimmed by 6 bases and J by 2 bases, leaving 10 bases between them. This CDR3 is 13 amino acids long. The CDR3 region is CASSPPGNYGYTF. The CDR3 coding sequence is TGTGCCAGCAGCCCGCCAGGCAACTATGGCTACACCTTC.

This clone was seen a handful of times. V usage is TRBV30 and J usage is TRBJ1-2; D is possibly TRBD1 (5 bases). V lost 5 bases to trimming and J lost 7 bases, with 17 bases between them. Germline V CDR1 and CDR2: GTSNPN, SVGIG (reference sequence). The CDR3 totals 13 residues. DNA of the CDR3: TGTGCCTGGTCCATAGTACGGGGACCTGGCTACACCTTC. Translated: CAWSIVRGPGYTF. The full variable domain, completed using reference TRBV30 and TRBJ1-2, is SQTIHQWPATLVQPVGSPLSLECTVEGTSNPNLYWYRQAAGRGLQLLFYSVGIGQISSEVPQNLSASRPQDRQFILSSKKLLLSDSGFYLCAWSIVRGPGYTFGSGTRLTVV.

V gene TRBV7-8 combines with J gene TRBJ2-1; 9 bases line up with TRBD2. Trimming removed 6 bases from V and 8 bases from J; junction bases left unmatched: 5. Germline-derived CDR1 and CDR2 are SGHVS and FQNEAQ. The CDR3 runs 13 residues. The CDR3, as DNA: TGTGCCAGCAGTTCGGTAGCGGGGGATGAGCAGTTCTTC. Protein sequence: CASSSVAGDEQFF.

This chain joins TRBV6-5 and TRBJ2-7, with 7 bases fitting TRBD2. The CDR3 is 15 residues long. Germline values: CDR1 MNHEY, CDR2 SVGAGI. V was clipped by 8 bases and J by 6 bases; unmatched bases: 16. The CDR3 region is CASARAGNSPGEQYF. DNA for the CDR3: TGTGCCAGCGCCAGAGCGGGGAATAGTCCGGGCGAGCAGTACTTC.

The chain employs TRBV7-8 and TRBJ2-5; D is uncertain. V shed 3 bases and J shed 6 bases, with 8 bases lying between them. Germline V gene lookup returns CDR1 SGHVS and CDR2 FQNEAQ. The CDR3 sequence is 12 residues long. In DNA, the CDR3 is TGTGCCAGCAGCTTGGTCCAGAAGACCCAGTACTTC. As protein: CASSLVQKTQYF.

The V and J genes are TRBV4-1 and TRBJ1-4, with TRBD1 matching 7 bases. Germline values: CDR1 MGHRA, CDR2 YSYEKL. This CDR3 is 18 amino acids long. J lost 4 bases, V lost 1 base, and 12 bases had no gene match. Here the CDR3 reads CASSQVTGTVRVNEKLFF. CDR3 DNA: TGCGCCAGCAGCCAAGTGACAGGGACCGTACGGGTTAATGAAAAACTGTTTTTT.

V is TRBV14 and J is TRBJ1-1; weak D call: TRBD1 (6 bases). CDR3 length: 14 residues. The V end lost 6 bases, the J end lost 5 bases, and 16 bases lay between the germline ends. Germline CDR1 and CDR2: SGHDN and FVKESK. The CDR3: CASRLQGWRTEAFF. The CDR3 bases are TGTGCCAGCAGATTACAGGGATGGAGAACTGAAGCTTTCTTT.

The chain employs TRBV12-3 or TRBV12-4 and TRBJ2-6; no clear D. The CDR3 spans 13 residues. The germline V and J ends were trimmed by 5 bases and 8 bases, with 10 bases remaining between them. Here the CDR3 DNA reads TGTGCCAGCAGTACCCGAAACCCCAACGTCCTGACTTTC. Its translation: CASSTRNPNVLTF.

This CDR3 reads CASSSRGGVGETQYF. The CDR3 DNA follows: TGTGCCAGCAGTTCCAGGGGAGGGGTTGGAGAGACCCAGTACTTC. The chain has TRBV28 and TRBJ2-5; D is perhaps TRBD2 (7 bases). Looked up from germline, CDR1 is MDHEN and CDR2 is SYDVKM. Trimming took 4 bases from V and 4 from J, leaving 16 bases between them. The CDR3 covers 15 residues.

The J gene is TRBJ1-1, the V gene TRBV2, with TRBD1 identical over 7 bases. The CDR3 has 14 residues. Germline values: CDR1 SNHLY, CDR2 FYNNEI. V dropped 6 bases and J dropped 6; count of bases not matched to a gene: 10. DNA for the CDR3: TGTGCCAGCAGCTTCCTTAGACAGGGCCCTGAAGCTTTCTTT. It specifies CASSFLRQGPEAFF.